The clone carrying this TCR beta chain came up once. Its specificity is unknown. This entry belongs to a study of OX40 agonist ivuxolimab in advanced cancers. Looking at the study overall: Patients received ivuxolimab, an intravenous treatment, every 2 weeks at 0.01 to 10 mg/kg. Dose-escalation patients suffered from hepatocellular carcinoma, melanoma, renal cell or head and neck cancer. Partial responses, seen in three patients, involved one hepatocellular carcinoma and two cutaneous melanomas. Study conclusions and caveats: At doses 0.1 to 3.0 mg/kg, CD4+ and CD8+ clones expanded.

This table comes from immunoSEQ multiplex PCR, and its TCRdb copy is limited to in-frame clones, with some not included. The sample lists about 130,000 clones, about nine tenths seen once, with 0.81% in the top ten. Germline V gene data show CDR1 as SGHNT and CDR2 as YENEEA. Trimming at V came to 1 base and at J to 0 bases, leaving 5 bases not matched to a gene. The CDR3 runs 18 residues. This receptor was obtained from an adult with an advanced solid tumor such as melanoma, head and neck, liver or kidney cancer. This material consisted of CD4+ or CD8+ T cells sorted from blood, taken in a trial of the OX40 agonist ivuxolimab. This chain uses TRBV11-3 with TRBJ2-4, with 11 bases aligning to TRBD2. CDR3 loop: CASSLGSGRELAKNIQYF. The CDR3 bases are TGTGCCAGCAGCTTAGGTAGCGGGAGGGAACTAGCCAAAAACATTCAGTACTTC.